A selection of T cell receptor beta chains follows, all from one sample in a study of response to subunit inactivated influenza vaccine. TCRdb re-derived calls from the RT-PCR reads in MiXCR, one entry per CDR3 protein. Altogether 530,000 or so distinct CDR3 sequences are present, around 25% being singletons, with the ten largest covering over 1.5%. This material consisted of CD4+ T cells sorted from PBMCs, taken roughly 5 days after vaccination. The receptors come from a man in his fifties or sixties who received an inactivated influenza vaccine. Both conserved end residues are part of each CDR3. D genes are given only for firm matches. Expanded clones are given a class, and other clones once, few, many or no size at all.

TRBV7-2,NA,TRBJ1-6,TRBD1,TGTGCCAGCAACGAACAGGGGGCAGGTAATTCACCCCTCCACTTT,CASNEQGAGNSPLHF
TRBV4-1,NA,TRBJ1-2,NA,TGCGCCAGCAGCCAGGTCGACAGGATGAACTATGGCTACACCTTC,CASSQVDRMNYGYTF
TRBV18,NA,TRBJ1-1,NA,TGTGCCAGCTCACCAATAGTGAACACTGAAGCTTTCTTT,CASSPIVNTEAFF
TRBV20-1,NA,TRBJ1-2,NA,TGCAGTGCTACTACAAAACAGGGTGCCTATGGCTACACCTTC,CSATTKQGAYGYTF
TRBV5-6,NA,TRBJ2-1,NA,TGTGCCAGCAGCTTGGGGGCCAGGGGGCAGTTCTTC,CASSLGARGQFF
TRBV5-5,NA,TRBJ2-1,TRBD2,TGTGCCAGCAGCTTAGGTCCTGGCGGGAGGGGTGACAATGAGCAGTTCTTC,CASSLGPGGRGDNEQFF
TRBV12-3/TRBV12-4,NA,TRBJ1-1,NA,TGTGCCAGCAGCACAGGTTGGGGAGACACTGAAGCTTTCTTT,CASSTGWGDTEAFF
TRBV7-2,NA,TRBJ1-2,NA,TGTGCCAGCAGCTGGAAGACAGGTTACACCGCGCTCGGCTACACCTTC,CASSWKTGYTALGYTF
TRBV10-3,once,TRBJ2-5,TRBD2,TGTGCCATCAGTGCGGGAGGAGAGGTCGGAGAGACCCAGTACTTC,CAISAGGEVGETQYF
TRBV7-2,NA,TRBJ1-4,NA,TGTGCCAGCAGCCCAGATACAACTAATGAAAAACTGTTTTTT,CASSPDTTNEKLFF
TRBV14,NA,TRBJ1-1,NA,TGTGCCAGCAGCCAAGCGCCTGCGAACACTGAAGCTTTCTTT,CASSQAPANTEAFF
TRBV12-3/TRBV12-4,many,TRBJ1-6,NA,TGTGCCAGCAGCTTGAGCTCCTATAATTCACCCCTCCACTTT,CASSLSSYNSPLHF
TRBV29-1,NA,TRBJ1-4,NA,TGCAGCGCCCGGAGAAGACAGGAAAGTGAAAAACTGTTTTTT,CSARRRQESEKLFF
TRBV4-1,NA,TRBJ2-3,NA,TGCGCCAGCAGCCAAGATTTGCTAAGAACAGATACGCAGTATTTT,CASSQDLLRTDTQYF
TRBV24-1,few,TRBJ2-4,NA,TGTGCCACCAGTGGGCTCTACGAAAACATTCAGTACTTC,CATSGLYENIQYF
TRBV29-1,NA,TRBJ2-7,NA,TGCAGCGTCCGACCGGGAAGCTCCTACGAGCAGTACTTC,CSVRPGSSYEQYF
TRBV19,NA,TRBJ1-5,NA,TGTGCCAGTAGTATTAGCGGGCAGGGCGGCGGATCGGGCAATCAGCCCCAGCATTTT,CASSISGQGGGSGNQPQHF
TRBV24-1,NA,TRBJ2-3,NA,TGTGCCACCAGTCTGCACGGGAACACAGATACGCAGTATTTT,CATSLHGNTDTQYF
TRBV12-3/TRBV12-4,NA,TRBJ2-7,NA,TGTGCCAGCAGTTTAACGGAGACCTACGAGCAATACTTC,CASSLTETYEQYF
TRBV4-3,few,TRBJ2-1,TRBD1,TGCGCCAGCAGCCAAGGACAGGGTCGCTATGAGCAGTTCTTC,CASSQGQGRYEQFF